This T cell receptor (beta chain) was found in a study of T cells in women clearing cervical HPV infection. Study-wide background: Case blood drawn at lesion detection; control blood after infection cleared. The study, taken as a whole, reports: TRBV6-7 relative abundance averaged about 0.11% in cases and roughly 0.17% in controls. Repertoire richness, not evenness, was significantly elevated in CIN3+ cases versus controls.

The CDR3 extends over 15 amino acids. V was pared by 5 bases and J by 4 bases, with 17 bases between. Concerning this clone: Its target is unknown. The sequenced fragment ends 3 residues before the CDR3 boundary, so the rest is inferred from the germline J gene.

Some clones are missing from TCRdb's copy, which holds only in-frame ones; the method was immunoSEQ multiplex PCR. This sample lists 20,000 to 25,000 clones; its ten largest clones have more than 8.5%. The chain employs TRBV23-1 and TRBJ1-1; D may be TRBD1 (6 bases). TRBV23-1 is an ORF for which the function is uncertain. The sequence came from a woman aged 18-70 years with a cervical HPV16 infection that either progressed to CIN3+ or cleared (not recorded which). Material for sequencing was blood buffy coat. Incomplete CDR3 DNA: TGCGCCAGCAGTGGACCTTGGGGGCTCGGCACTGAA. Translated: CASSGPWGLGTE. The full CDR3 is CASSGPWGLGTEAFF.